The source of this T cell receptor (beta chain) is a study of blood T cells in healthy people across ages. A second PCR of 7 to 11 cycles used a sample-barcoded 5' primer and a J-beta primer mix. TCRdb used MiXCR to reprocess the 5' RACE reads, holding one entry per CDR3 protein. The sample carries 750,000 to 850,000 distinct CDR3 sequences, just under 25% recorded once. This CDR3 has 14 amino acids. Germline CDR1 and CDR2: KGHDR and SFDVKD. The sample holds a few counts of this clonotype. Another study also made use of these data, one on T cells of mothers and their children.

The V gene is TRBV24-1, the J gene TRBJ2-5; the D gene is possibly TRBD2 (6 bases). The better agreement between TRBJ2-7 and the DNA end casts doubt on the J call. This clonotype was obtained from a boy aged 5-17 years in good health. Sequenced: blood. The CDR3 DNA reads TGTGCCACCAGTGATGCAAAGGAGGGATACGAGCAGTACTTC. Amino acids: CATSDAKEGYEQYF.